The following is a T cell receptor beta chain sequence with its context. The antigen is undetermined. Here immunoSEQ multiplex PCR was the method, and the copy in TCRdb shows in-frame clones only, minus some. The table shows 34,000 or so clones, with approximately 90% occurring only once. Germline V gene data show CDR1 as ENHRY and CDR2 as SYGVKD. V was trimmed by 6 bases and J by 2 bases, leaving 14 bases between them. The CDR3 is 14 residues long. Patients with autoimmune history or systemic immunosuppression were excluded. The data were obtained in a study of OX40 agonist ivuxolimab in advanced cancers. Findings of the study overall: In general, CD8+ T cells held more expanded clones than CD4+ did, on average.

This chain connects TRBV10-3 to TRBJ2-7, with a weak D call TRBD1 (5 bases). The receptor was derived from an adult with an advanced solid tumor such as melanoma, head and neck, liver or kidney cancer. This sample comprised CD4+ or CD8+ T cells sorted from blood, obtained in a trial of the OX40 agonist ivuxolimab. As DNA, the CDR3 is TGTGCCATCAGGGCGGCAGGGATGCCCTACGAGCAGTACTTC. It specifies CAIRAAGMPYEQYF.